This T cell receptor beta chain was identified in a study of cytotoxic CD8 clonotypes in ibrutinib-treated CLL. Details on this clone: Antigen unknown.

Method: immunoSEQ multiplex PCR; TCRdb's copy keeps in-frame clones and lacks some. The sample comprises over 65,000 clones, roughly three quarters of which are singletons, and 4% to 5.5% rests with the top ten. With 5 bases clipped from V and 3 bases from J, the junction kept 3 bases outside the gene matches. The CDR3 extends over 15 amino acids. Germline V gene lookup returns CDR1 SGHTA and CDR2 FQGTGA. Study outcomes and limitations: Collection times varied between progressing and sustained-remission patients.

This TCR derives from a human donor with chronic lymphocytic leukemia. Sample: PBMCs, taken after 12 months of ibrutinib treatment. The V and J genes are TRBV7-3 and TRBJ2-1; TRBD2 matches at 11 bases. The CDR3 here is CASSPGLAGYNEQFF. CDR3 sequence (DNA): TGTGCCAGCAGCCCCGGACTAGCGGGCTACAATGAGCAGTTCTTC.